This TCR beta chain was profiled in a study of T cells in Graves' hyperthyroidism and ophthalmopathy. Amplified TCR beta CDR3 regions came from RNA transcripts. Carried out on the TCR CDR3, a first-round RT-PCR used the HTBI primer set. TCRdb re-called the multiplex PCR reads through MiXCR, storing one row per CDR3 protein. The sample comprises hundreds of thousands of distinct CDR3 sequences, 35% to 55% of which are singletons, and 6.5% to 9% rests with the top ten. This clonotype was recorded many times. What it binds is not known. Diagnosing involved the use of clinical symptoms, serum thyroxine and TRAb, thyroid ultrasound and orbital computed tomography. Study results and limitations: Clonotypes that were expanded in thyroid above 0.001 mostly appeared in blood too. The model foresaw ophthalmopathy a median about 6.1 months prior to onset.

The J segment lost 6 bases and the V segment lost 4 bases, leaving 5 bases of the junction unmatched. This CDR3 comprises 14 residues. Germline loops: CDR1 KGHDR, CDR2 SFDVKD. The sample comprised peripheral blood or thyroid tissue (not recorded which). The V gene is TRBV24-1, the J gene TRBJ1-2; 9 bases align to TRBD1. The clonotype comes from a woman under 30 with Graves' hyperthyroidism. DNA of the CDR3: TGTGCCACCAGTGACCCCGGGACAGGGAATGGCTACACCTTC. Protein: CATSDPGTGNGYTF.